This T cell receptor (beta chain) was sequenced during a study of Ad26.COV2.S vaccination and SARS-CoV-2 variants (dated by TCRdb to the early 2020s). For context, the study as a whole: Donors in the vaccine arm were drawn from COV1001, a phase I-IIa trial of Ad26.COV2.S in healthy adults that was multicentre, randomized, double-blind and placebo-controlled. Trial participants were randomized into five groups of five, in which low-dose or high-dose Ad26.COV2.S was given once or twice, or placebo was given on both occasions. The TCR-sequenced set comprised around 30 samples: some 20 Ad26.COV2.S vaccine recipients, 5 placebo recipients and 8 SARS-CoV-2 convalescent individuals. Throughout the experiments and outcome assessment, investigators stayed blinded to trial group allocation. TCRbeta repertoire sequencing was used to assess the specificity and breadth of SARS-CoV-2-reactive T cell receptors after Ad26.COV2.S vaccination. Dosing of Ad26.COV2.S was intramuscular, at either 5x10^10 or 1x10^11 viral particles, delivered as one shot or as two shots spaced 56 days apart.

On the study overall, not on this receptor specifically: The authors noted that total T cell responses may have been underestimated by the TCR breadth and depth analyses. After vaccination, substantial breadth of spike-specific CD8+ and CD4+ T cell responses was reported. Comparing responses between vaccine doses or regimens was not something the study was powered to do. Vaccine and placebo recipients had similar non-spike TCR breadth, a finding consistent with the vaccine containing only spike. Spike-specific TCR breadth was higher in Ad26.COV2.S recipients than in placebo recipients (P = 0.0014).

Here V drops 0 bases and J drops 6 bases, and the junction holds 5 bases not matched to any gene. According to the germline V gene, CDR1 reads SGDLS and CDR2 reads YYNGEE. The CDR3 goes from the cysteine to the phenylalanine over 15 residues. CDR3 DNA only is kept here, 45 bases in frame from base 1. The immunoSEQ Assay was the method used to sequence TCRbeta CDR3 regions. After extraction, genomic DNA underwent amplification by bias-controlled multiplex PCR, followed by high-throughput sequencing. In the authors' own workflow: To quantify the absolute abundance of every unique TCRbeta CDR3 region, sequences were collapsed and filtered. T cell fraction was estimated by normalizing TCRbeta template counts to usable DNA, with usable DNA measured through amplification of reference genes found in all nucleated cells. Repertoire TCRs were annotated as SARS-CoV-2-specific by exact matching of V gene, CDR3 amino acid sequence and J gene to a known reactive TCR set. The reference SARS-CoV-2 TCR set came from MIRA and was filtered for enrichment in COVID-19-positive ImmuneCODE repertoires, removing public or cross-reactive TCRs. Using the MIRA antigens, annotated TCRs were further analysed by specific ORF or by position within an ORF. Breadth was defined as the number of annotated unique rearrangements divided by the total number of unique productive rearrangements, and depth was defined as the summed frequency of the annotated unique rearrangements. Two-sided Wilcoxon rank-sum tests were applied when comparing TCR breadth between groups. In its TCRdb copy, this immuneACCESS table keeps in-frame sequences only and misses some clones. Where compared with another copy, unresolved V genes explain less than half of these, and the others have no known cause. Clone size and the V and J calls come from that table; the DNA yielded D and trimming. The table for this sample lists about 440,000 clones; roughly 88% of them were counted only once. Roughly 4.3% of the sample lies in the top ten.

Note on this clone: No antigen is known for it. Per-base qualities were not stored, and no clone one base away is much larger.

In the paper's terms, the treatment or condition label means: 19 received Ad26.COV2.S at low or high dose, single or two shots; several received placebo; per-sample allocation not given. For vaccine and placebo recipients, the sequenced repertoires came from samples collected on day 63 after the first injection. In Cohort 1b, 25 or so adults aged 18-55 years were enrolled at a single site in Boston, USA, between 29 July and 7 August 2020. Ad26.COV2.S was a replication-incompetent adenovirus type 26 vector expressing a prefusion-stabilized SARS-CoV-2 spike protein from the original Wuhan strain. In this chain, TRBV9 is recombined with TRBJ2-7; TRBD2 agrees with 11 junctional bases. The material sequenced was peripheral blood, taken in a trial of Ad26.COV2.S vaccine versus placebo. This sequence was found in a person aged 18-60 years who received the Ad26.COV2.S COVID-19 vaccine or a placebo. Here is the DNA: TGTGCCAGCAGCGTAGGACTAGCGGGACAGGGCGAGCAGTACTTC. It translates as CASSVGLAGQGEQYF.